This T cell receptor (beta chain) appears in the sequencing data of a study of control samples from healthy donors and cancer patients. Germline CDR1 reads SGHDN; CDR2 reads FVKESK. This CDR3 has 16 amino acids. V was pared by 1 base and J by 5 bases, with 15 bases between. Measured with immunoSEQ multiplex PCR; TCRdb has only the in-frame clones, and not every one. In the table there are tens of thousands of clones, 75% to 90% of which are singletons. Sequencing was carried out using blood. The chain has TRBV14 and TRBJ2-1; a possible D gene is TRBD2 (5 bases). The sequence came from a man aged 50 or older in good health. The DNA of the CDR3 is TGTGCCAGCAGCCAAGGACCCGGGATGGCCCACAATGAGCAGTTCTTC. Translating it yields CASSQGPGMAHNEQFF.